These 3 T cell receptor beta chains originate from one sample sequenced in a study of molecular identifiers for immune sequencing clone quantification. TCRdb independently ran MiXCR on the PCR reads; one entry per CDR3 protein. The sample shows about 510,000 distinct CDR3 sequences, 20% to 25% of them seen only once. What was sequenced was naive CD8+ T cells from blood, with Jurkat cell RNA spiked in. Stated subset: FACS-sorted CD8+CD4-CCR7+CD45RA+ naive T cells. The receptor set was obtained from a human donor in good health. Some libraries in this study had Jurkat cell RNA spiked in.

The rearrangement uses TRBV6-1 and TRBJ2-7; 8 nucleotides line up with TRBD1. The CDR3 loop spans 19 amino acids. V was clipped by 4 bases and J by 3 bases; unmatched bases: 20. CDR1 is MNHNS and CDR2 is SASEGT in the germline V gene. CDR3 protein: CASSAPEDRVSRSGYEQYF. Here the CDR3 DNA reads TGTGCCAGCAGTGCCCCGGAGGACAGGGTATCGAGGAGTGGCTACGAGCAGTACTTC.

The table lists this clonotype with many counts. V and J are TRBV29-1 and TRBJ2-2, with D perhaps matching TRBD1 or TRBD2 (5 bases each). Deletions cut 7 bases from V and 6 bases from J, with 15 bases between. CDR1 is SQVTM, CDR2 ANQGSEA, per germline. The CDR3 loop spans 13 amino acids. The CDR3 spells CSAPGTSAGELFF. CDR3 sequence (DNA): TGCAGCGCCCCCGGGACGTCGGCCGGGGAGCTGTTTTTT.

About this clonotype: Sequence at one end of the junction differs from germline and may be a read error. J is TRBJ2-3 and V is TRBV12-3 or TRBV12-4, with 9 bases matching TRBD2. This CDR3 contains 15 residues. CDR3 DNA sequence: TGTGCCGGCAGCTTAAGACTAGCGGCGGGAGATACGCAGTATTTT. Its translation is CAGSLRLAAGDTQYF.